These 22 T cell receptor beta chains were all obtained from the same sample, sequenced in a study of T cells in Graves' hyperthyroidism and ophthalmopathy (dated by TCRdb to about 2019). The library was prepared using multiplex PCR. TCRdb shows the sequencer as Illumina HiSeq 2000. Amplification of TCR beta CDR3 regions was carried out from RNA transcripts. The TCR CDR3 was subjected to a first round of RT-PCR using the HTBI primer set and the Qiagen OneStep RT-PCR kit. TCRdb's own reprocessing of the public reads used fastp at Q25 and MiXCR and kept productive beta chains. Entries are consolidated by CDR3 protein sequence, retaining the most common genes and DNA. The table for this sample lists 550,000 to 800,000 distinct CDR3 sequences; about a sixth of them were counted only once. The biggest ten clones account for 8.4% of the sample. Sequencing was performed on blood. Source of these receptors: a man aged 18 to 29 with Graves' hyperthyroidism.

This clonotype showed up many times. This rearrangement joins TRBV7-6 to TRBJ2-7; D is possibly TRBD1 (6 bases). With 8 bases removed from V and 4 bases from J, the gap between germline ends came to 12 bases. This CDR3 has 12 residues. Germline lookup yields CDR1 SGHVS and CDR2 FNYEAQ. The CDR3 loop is CASGSRGYEQYF. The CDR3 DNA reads TGTGCCAGCGGCTCGAGGGGGTACGAGCAGTACTTC.

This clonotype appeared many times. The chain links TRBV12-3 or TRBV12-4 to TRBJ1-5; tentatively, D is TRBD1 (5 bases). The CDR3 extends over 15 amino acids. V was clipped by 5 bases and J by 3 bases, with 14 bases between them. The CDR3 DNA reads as TGTGCCAGCAGTCTTCGGCAGGGTCACAATCAGCCCCAGCATTTT. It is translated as CASSLRQGHNQPQHF.

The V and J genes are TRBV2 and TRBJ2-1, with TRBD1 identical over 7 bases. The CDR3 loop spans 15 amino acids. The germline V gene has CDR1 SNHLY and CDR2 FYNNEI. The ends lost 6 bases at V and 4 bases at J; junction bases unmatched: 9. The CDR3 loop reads CASSRIRDRYNEQFF. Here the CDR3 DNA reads TGTGCCAGCAGCCGAATCCGGGACAGATACAATGAGCAGTTCTTC.

CDR3 bases: TGTGCCAGCAGCCAAGTCTTTCCGGTTGGGGAGCAGTTCTTC. Translated, it gives CASSQVFPVGEQFF. This chain links TRBV3-1 with TRBJ2-1; no definite D call. Trimming took 1 base from V and 10 from J, leaving 14 bases between them. The CDR3 spans 14 residues. The germline gives CDR1 LGHDT, CDR2 YNNKEL (reference sequence).

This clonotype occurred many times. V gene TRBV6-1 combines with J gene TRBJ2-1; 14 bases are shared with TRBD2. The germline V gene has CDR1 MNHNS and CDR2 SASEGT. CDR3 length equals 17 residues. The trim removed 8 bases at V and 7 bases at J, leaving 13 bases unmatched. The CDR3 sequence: CASYPLGTSGRWNEQFF. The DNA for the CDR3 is TGTGCCAGCTACCCCCTCGGGACTAGCGGGAGATGGAATGAGCAGTTCTTC.

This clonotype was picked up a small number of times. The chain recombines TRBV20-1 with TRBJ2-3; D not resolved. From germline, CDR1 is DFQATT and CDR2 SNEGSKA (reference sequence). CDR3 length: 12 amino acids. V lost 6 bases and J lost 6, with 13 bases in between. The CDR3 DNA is TGCAGTGCAAAGGGCCCCTCGGATACGCAGTATTTT. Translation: CSAKGPSDTQYF.

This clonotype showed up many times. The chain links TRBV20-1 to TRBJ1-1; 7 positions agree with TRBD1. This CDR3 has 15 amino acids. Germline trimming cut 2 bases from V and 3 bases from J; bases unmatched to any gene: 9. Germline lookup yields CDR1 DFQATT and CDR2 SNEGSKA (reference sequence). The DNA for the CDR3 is TGCAGTGCTAGACGGCAGGGGGGTGAGGACACTGAAGCTTTCTTT. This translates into CSARRQGGEDTEAFF.

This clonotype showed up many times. The CDR3 coding sequence is TGTGCCAGTAGTTACACAGGGAACACCGGGGAGCTGTTTTTT. This translates into CASSYTGNTGELFF. The rearrangement joins TRBV19 to TRBJ2-2, with TRBD1 as a possible D gene (5 bases). Trimming took 5 bases from V and 1 from J, leaving 8 bases between them. Germline V gives CDR1 LNHDA, CDR2 SQIVND (reference sequence). The CDR3 is made up of 14 amino acids.

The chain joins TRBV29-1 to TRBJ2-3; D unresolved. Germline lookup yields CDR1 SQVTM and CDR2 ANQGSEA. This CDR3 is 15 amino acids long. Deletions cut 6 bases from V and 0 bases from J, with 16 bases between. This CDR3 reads CSVLPHAASTDTQYF. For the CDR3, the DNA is TGCAGCGTACTTCCCCACGCGGCTAGCACAGATACGCAGTATTTT.

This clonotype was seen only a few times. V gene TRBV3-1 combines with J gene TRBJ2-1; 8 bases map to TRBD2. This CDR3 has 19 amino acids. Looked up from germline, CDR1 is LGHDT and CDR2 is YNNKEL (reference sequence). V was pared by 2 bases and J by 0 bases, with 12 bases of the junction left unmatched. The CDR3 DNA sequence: TGTGCCAGCAGCCAACGGGGCCTAGCGGGCTCAAGCTCCTACAATGAGCAGTTCTTC. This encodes CASSQRGLAGSSSYNEQFF.

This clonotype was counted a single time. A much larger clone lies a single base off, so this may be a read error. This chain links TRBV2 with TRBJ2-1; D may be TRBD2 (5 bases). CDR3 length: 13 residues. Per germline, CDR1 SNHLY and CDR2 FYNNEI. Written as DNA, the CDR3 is TGTGCCAGCAGGCCCACTAGTCTCAATGAGCAGTCCTTC. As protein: CASRPTSLNEQSF.

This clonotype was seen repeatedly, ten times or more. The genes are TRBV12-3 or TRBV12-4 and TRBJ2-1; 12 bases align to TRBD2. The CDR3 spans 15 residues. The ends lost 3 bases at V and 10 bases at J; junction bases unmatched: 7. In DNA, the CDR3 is TGTGCCAGCAGTTTGAGACTAGCGGGAGATGGGGAGCAGTTCTTC. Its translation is CASSLRLAGDGEQFF.

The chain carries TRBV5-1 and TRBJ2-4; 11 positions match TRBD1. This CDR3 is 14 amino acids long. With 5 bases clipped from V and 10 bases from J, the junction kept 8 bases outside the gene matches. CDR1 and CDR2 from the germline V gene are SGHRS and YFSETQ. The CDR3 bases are TGCGCCAGCAGGCGAGGACAGGGGGCTGAAATTCAGTACTTC. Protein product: CASRRGQGAEIQYF.

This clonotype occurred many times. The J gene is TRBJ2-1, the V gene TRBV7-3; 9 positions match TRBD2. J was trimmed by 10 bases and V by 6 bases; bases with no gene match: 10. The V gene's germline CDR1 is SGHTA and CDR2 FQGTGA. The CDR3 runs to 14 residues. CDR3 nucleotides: TGTGCCAGCAGGGCGGTAGCGGGAGCTCGGGAGCAGTTCTTC. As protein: CASRAVAGAREQFF.

CDR3 bases: TGCAGTGCGGGCGGGAGTAACTATGGCTACACCTTC. Translated, it gives CSAGGSNYGYTF. The V and J genes are TRBV20-1 and TRBJ1-2; D gene unclear. V gave up 6 bases and J gave up 1 base, with 9 bases separating them. The germline CDR1 and CDR2 sequences are DFQATT and SNEGSKA (reference sequence). The CDR3 is 12 amino acids.

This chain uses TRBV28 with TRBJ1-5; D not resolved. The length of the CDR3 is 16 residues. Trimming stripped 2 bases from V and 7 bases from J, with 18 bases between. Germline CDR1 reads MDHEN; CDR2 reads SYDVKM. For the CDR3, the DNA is TGTGCCAGCAGTTTACGGGTCCCGCCAATCGGGCAGCCCCAGCATTTT. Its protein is CASSLRVPPIGQPQHF.

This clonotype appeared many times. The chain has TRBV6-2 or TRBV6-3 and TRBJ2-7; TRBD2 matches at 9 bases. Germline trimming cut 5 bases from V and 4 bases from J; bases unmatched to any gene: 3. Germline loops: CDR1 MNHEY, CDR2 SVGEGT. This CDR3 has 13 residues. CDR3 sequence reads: CASSPSGDYEQYF. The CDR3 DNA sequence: TGTGCCAGCAGTCCTAGCGGGGATTACGAGCAGTACTTC.

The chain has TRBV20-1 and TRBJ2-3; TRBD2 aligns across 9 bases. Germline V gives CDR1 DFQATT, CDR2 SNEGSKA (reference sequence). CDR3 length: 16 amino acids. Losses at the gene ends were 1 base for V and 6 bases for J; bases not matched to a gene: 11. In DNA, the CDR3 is TGCAGTGCTAGAGCTCCACTAGCGGGTACCCTCGATACGCAGTATTTT. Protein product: CSARAPLAGTLDTQYF.

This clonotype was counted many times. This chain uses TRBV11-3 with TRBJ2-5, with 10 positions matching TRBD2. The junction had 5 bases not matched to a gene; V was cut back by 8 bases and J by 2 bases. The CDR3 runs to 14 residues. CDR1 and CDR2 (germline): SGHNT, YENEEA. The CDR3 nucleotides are TGTGCCAGCCGACTAGCGGGCATTCAAGAGACCCAGTACTTC. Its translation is CASRLAGIQETQYF.

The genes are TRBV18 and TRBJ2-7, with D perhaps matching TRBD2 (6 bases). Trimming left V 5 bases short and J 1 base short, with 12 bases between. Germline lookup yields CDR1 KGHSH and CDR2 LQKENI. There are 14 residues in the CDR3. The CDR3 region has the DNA TGTGCCAGCTCAATTGGTAGCGGTTCCTACGAGCAGTACTTC. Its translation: CASSIGSGSYEQYF. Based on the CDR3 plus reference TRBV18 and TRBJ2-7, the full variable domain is NAGVMQNPRHLVRRRGQEARLRCSPMKGHSHVYWYRQLPEEGLKFMVYLQKENIIDESGMPKERFSAEFPKEGPSILRIQQVVRGDSAAYFCASSIGSGSYEQYFGPGTRLTVT.

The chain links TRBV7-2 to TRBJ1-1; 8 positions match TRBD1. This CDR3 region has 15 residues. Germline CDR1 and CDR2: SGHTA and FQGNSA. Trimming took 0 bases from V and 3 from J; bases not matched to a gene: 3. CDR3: CASSLADRVDTEAFF. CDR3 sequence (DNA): TGTGCCAGCAGCTTAGCGGACAGGGTTGACACTGAAGCTTTCTTT.

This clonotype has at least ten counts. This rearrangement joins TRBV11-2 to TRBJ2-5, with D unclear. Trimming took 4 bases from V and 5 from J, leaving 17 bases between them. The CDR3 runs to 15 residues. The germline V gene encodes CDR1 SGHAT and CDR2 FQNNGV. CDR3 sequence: CASSSPGPSGETQYF. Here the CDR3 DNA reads TGTGCCAGCAGCTCCCCGGGCCCTAGTGGGGAGACCCAGTACTTC.